Following are 28 T cell receptor beta chains from one sample sequenced in a study of blood T cells in healthy people across ages. It was with a sample-barcoded 5' primer and a J-beta primer mix that a second PCR of about 6 to 11 cycles was run. Each CDR3 protein gets one entry after TCRdb re-called the 5' RACE reads with MiXCR. The sample has roughly 900,000 distinct CDR3 sequences; under 50% are singletons. The sequencing sample was made of blood. These receptors all come from a young man in good health.

This clonotype came up a few times. The gene calls are TRBV5-1 and TRBJ2-7, with TRBD1 identical over 10 bases. CDR1 is SGHRS, CDR2 YFSETQ, per germline. The CDR3 length is 15 residues. Losses at the gene ends were 2 bases for V and 4 bases for J; bases not matched to a gene: 6. CDR3 coding DNA: TGCGCCAGCAGCTTCGGGACAGGGGTTTCATACGAGCAGTACTTC. It yields the protein CASSFGTGVSYEQYF. Full variable domain (rest looked up from reference TRBV5-1 and TRBJ2-7): KAGVTQTPRYLIKTRGQQVTLSCSPISGHRSVSWYQQTPGQGLQFLFEYFSETQRNKGNFPGRFSGRQFSNSRSEMNVSTLELGDSALYLCASSFGTGVSYEQYFGPGTRLTVT.

This clonotype was recorded a few times. The J gene is TRBJ1-6, the V gene TRBV6-5; 8 bases match TRBD1. The germline V gene encodes CDR1 MNHEY and CDR2 SVGAGI. With V trimmed by 6 bases and J by 0 bases, 1 base remained unmatched. The CDR3 consists of 15 residues. CDR3 region: CASSGQGSYNSPLHF. The CDR3 DNA follows: TGTGCCAGCAGCGGACAGGGCTCCTATAATTCACCCCTCCACTTT.

The gene calls are TRBV5-1 and TRBJ2-3; possibly TRBD2 for D (5 bases). There are 15 residues in the CDR3. Per the germline V gene, CDR1 is SGHRS and CDR2 is YFSETQ. Trimming removed 4 bases at V and 1 base at J, with 13 bases between. The CDR3 sequence: CASSHHDGGTDTQYF. For the CDR3, the DNA is TGCGCCAGCAGCCACCACGACGGGGGCACAGATACGCAGTATTTT.

The genes are TRBV7-2 and TRBJ2-7; 7 bases align to TRBD2. This CDR3 is 15 amino acids long. After removal of 2 bases from V and 6 bases from J, the junction contained 10 bases not matched to a gene. Germline CDR1 SGHTA, CDR2 FQGNSA. The CDR3 here is CASSLSGVHQGEQYF. DNA of the CDR3: TGTGCCAGCAGCTTAAGCGGGGTACATCAGGGCGAGCAGTACTTC.

This rearrangement joins TRBV7-9 to TRBJ1-1; D call uncertain. Germline V gene lookup returns CDR1 SEHNR and CDR2 FQNEAQ (reference sequence). This CDR3 spans 10 amino acids. V dropped 4 bases and J dropped 6 bases, with 3 bases sitting between them. The CDR3 spells CASSSAEAFF. CDR3 sequence (DNA): TGTGCCAGCAGCTCCGCTGAAGCTTTCTTT.

V and J are TRBV11-2 and TRBJ2-3, with 12 bases aligning to TRBD2. The germline V gene has CDR1 SGHAT and CDR2 FQNNGV. The V segment lost 5 bases and the J segment 7 bases; nucleotides outside the gene matches: 10. The CDR3 is 16 amino acids. CDR3 in amino acids: CASSPLLAGGEYTQYF. CDR3 sequence (DNA): TGTGCCAGCAGCCCCCTACTAGCGGGGGGCGAGTATACGCAGTATTTT.

This sequence joins TRBV6-6 and TRBJ1-1; a weak D match, TRBD1 (5 bases). Germline values: CDR1 MNHNY, CDR2 SVGAGI (reference sequence). This CDR3 has 13 residues. Trimming stripped 2 bases from V and 4 bases from J, with 8 bases between. The CDR3 bases are TGTGCCAGCAGTTACAGGGGATCCACTGAAGCTTTCTTT. Its protein product is CASSYRGSTEAFF.

The chain carries TRBV4-3 and TRBJ2-2; no clear D. V was pared by 0 bases and J by 4 bases, with 12 bases between. Germline CDR1 reads LGHNA; CDR2 reads YSLEER. The CDR3 is 16 amino acids. CDR3 protein: CASSQDLTDLTGELFF. The DNA of the CDR3 is TGCGCCAGCAGCCAAGATCTAACGGACCTCACCGGGGAGCTGTTTTTT.

The chain combines TRBV9 with TRBJ2-2; 7 bases agree with TRBD2. CDR3 size: 15 residues. V was clipped by 4 bases and J by 6 bases; unmatched bases: 9. Germline V gene data show CDR1 as SGDLS and CDR2 as YYNGEE. The CDR3 DNA follows: TGTGCCAGCAGCTCGTCCCCGGGGGGAGCCGGGGAGCTGTTTTTT. Translating it yields CASSSSPGGAGELFF.

This clonotype was counted once. The chain couples TRBV13 to TRBJ2-3; 10 nucleotides match TRBD1. Germline CDR1 is PRHDT and CDR2 is FYEKMQ (reference sequence). V shed 5 bases and J 0 bases; nucleotides not matched to a gene: 8. This CDR3 is built from 17 residues. CDR3 nucleotide sequence: TGTGCCAGCAGCCGCACCTCGGGACAGGGGAGCACAGATACGCAGTATTTT. Its protein product is CASSRTSGQGSTDTQYF.

The rearrangement links TRBV4-2 to TRBJ2-3; unclear D gene. Trimming removed 2 bases at V and 10 bases at J, with 13 bases between. Per germline, CDR1 LGHNA and CDR2 YNFKEQ. The CDR3 totals 13 residues. CDR3 region: CASSQTKGVAQYF. The CDR3 nucleotides read TGTGCCAGCAGCCAAACGAAGGGTGTTGCGCAGTATTTT.

This clonotype was seen a single time. The rearrangement uses TRBV5-1 and TRBJ2-3; D possibly uses TRBD1 or TRBD2 (5 bases each). The CDR3 runs to 17 residues. V shed 3 bases and J shed 4 bases, with 21 bases lying between them. Per germline, CDR1 SGHRS and CDR2 YFSETQ. The CDR3 nucleotides are TGCGCCAGCAGCTCTCCACTTGCGGGTATGGGGGCAGATACGCAGTATTTT. Protein sequence: CASSSPLAGMGADTQYF.

Of note for this clonotype: A junction boundary mismatches the germline segment, possibly from a read error. This rearrangement joins TRBV4-3 to TRBJ2-3, with D uncertain. This CDR3 contains 14 residues. CDR1 and CDR2 (germline): LGHNA, YSLEER. The CDR3, as DNA: TGCGCCAGCAGCCAAGACCACCGACAAGATACGCGGTATTTT. Residues: CASSQDHRQDTRYF.

V is TRBV28 and J is TRBJ2-7, with 7 bases lining up with TRBD1. From germline, CDR1 is MDHEN and CDR2 SYDVKM. This CDR3 is built from 15 residues. V dropped 4 bases and J dropped 2; count of bases not matched to a gene: 8. The CDR3 DNA reads TGTGCCAGCAGTTCTCCCGGGACAGTCCCCTACGAGCAGTACTTC. Protein sequence: CASSSPGTVPYEQYF.

This rearrangement joins TRBV7-3 to TRBJ1-5; tentatively, D is TRBD1 (5 bases). Trimming stripped 4 bases from V and 4 bases from J, with 23 bases between. The CDR3 consists of 18 residues. Germline V lookup: CDR1 SGHTA, CDR2 FQGTGA. The CDR3 protein is CASSSRGYPLSWNQPQHF. CDR3 DNA sequence: TGTGCCAGCAGCTCACGGGGGTACCCCCTGAGCTGGAATCAGCCCCAGCATTTT.

The CDR3 DNA reads as TGTGCCACCAGTGATTTGATATCTAGCGGGGGAAGCACAGATACGCAGTATTTT. Translation: CATSDLISSGGSTDTQYF. The V gene is TRBV24-1, the J gene TRBJ2-3; TRBD2 aligns across 10 bases. The CDR3 extends over 18 amino acids. The ends lost 0 bases at V and 0 bases at J; junction bases unmatched: 5. Germline V gene data show CDR1 as KGHDR and CDR2 as SFDVKD.

This clonotype came up a few times. V gene TRBV6-1 combines with J gene TRBJ2-7; D remains ambiguous. This CDR3 region has 18 residues. V lost 8 bases and J lost 0, with 26 bases in between. Germline lookup yields CDR1 MNHNS and CDR2 SASEGT. The CDR3 bases are TGTGCCAGCGGTGGACGGATAAGAGCCTATGGCAGCTCCTACGAGCAGTACTTC. It specifies CASGGRIRAYGSSYEQYF.

This clonotype was detected a few times. This rearrangement joins TRBV6-2 or TRBV6-3 to TRBJ1-6, with D unclear. The CDR3 is made up of 15 amino acids. Trimming removed 8 bases at V and 9 bases at J, with 20 bases between. From germline, CDR1 is MNHEY and CDR2 SVGEGT. CDR3 sequence reads: CASGSVPALPSPLHF. CDR3 coding DNA: TGTGCCAGCGGATCTGTCCCGGCCCTCCCTTCACCCCTCCACTTT.

In the case of this clonotype: This could be a read error, since a much larger clone is one nucleotide away. The chain combines TRBV11-2 with TRBJ2-3, with D hard to call. Per the germline V gene, CDR1 is SGHAT and CDR2 is FQNNGV. The CDR3 has 13 amino acids. The DNA of the CDR3 is TGTGCCAGCAGCTTAGAACACACAGATACGCGGTATTTT. Amino acid sequence: CASSLEHTDTRYF. The full variable domain, rest sourced from reference TRBV11-2 and TRBJ2-3, is EAGVAQSPRYKIIEKRQSVAFWCNPISGHATLYWYQQILGQGPKLLIQFQNNGVVDDSQLPKDRFSAERLKGVDSTLKIQPAKLEDSAVYLCASSLEHTDTRYFGPGTRLTVL.

The rearrangement joins TRBV6-2 or TRBV6-3 to TRBJ2-7; no reliable D call. The CDR3 runs 13 residues. Deletions cut 5 bases from V and 2 bases from J, with 10 bases between. Germline V gives CDR1 MNHEY, CDR2 SVGEGT. The CDR3 DNA reads TGTGCCAGCAGTGACGAGCAGGCCTACGAGCAGTACTTC. As protein: CASSDEQAYEQYF.

This clonotype appeared a single time. The V call is TRBV20-1, the J call TRBJ1-5, with D maybe TRBD1 (5 bases). The V end lost 6 bases, the J end lost 0 bases, and 18 bases lay between the germline ends. This CDR3 contains 16 residues. Germline V gene lookup returns CDR1 DFQATT and CDR2 SNEGSKA (reference sequence). The chain's CDR3 is CSARSWGSDSNQPQHF. CDR3 DNA: TGCAGTGCCCGGTCGTGGGGCTCCGATAGCAATCAGCCCCAGCATTTT.

The V call is TRBV6-5, the J call TRBJ2-5, with no clear D. Trimming pared 5 bases from V and 0 bases from J, leaving 7 bases between. The CDR3 contains 13 residues. The germline V gene has CDR1 MNHEY and CDR2 SVGAGI. The CDR3 spells CASSTVYQETQYF. The DNA for the CDR3 is TGTGCCAGCAGTACAGTTTACCAAGAGACCCAGTACTTC.

The chain carries TRBV20-1 and TRBJ2-2, with TRBD1 matching over 11 bases. V lost 3 bases and J lost 5; bases outside the gene matches: 2. CDR1 is DFQATT, CDR2 SNEGSKA, per germline (reference sequence). The CDR3 is 14 amino acids. The CDR3 spells CSARDRGLTGELFF. In DNA, the CDR3 is TGCAGTGCTAGGGACAGGGGGCTGACCGGGGAGCTGTTTTTT.

The chain recombines TRBV11-2 with TRBJ2-5; D remains ambiguous. Looked up from germline, CDR1 is SGHAT and CDR2 is FQNNGV. This CDR3 has 14 residues. V was pared by 0 bases and J by 4 bases, with 9 bases between. CDR3 region: CASSLDSFGETQYF. CDR3 nucleotide sequence: TGTGCCAGCAGCTTAGACTCCTTCGGAGAGACCCAGTACTTC.

This clonotype has just a few counts. The chain is built from TRBV20-1 and TRBJ2-7, with D perhaps matching TRBD1 or TRBD2 (5 bases each). The DNA end favors TRBJ2-5, so the J call may be wrong. This CDR3 has 14 residues. Germline CDR1 is DFQATT and CDR2 is SNEGSKA (reference sequence). The CDR3, as DNA: TGCAGTGCTAGATACGAGGGACGGCAAGAGACCCAGTACTTC. Residues: CSARYEGRQETQYF.

The DNA of the CDR3 is TGTGCCAGCAGCTTAGAGGGATTGGGGTCACCCCTCCACTTT. Translating gives CASSLEGLGSPLHF. The chain couples TRBV7-2 to TRBJ1-6; D is uncertain. The CDR3 sequence is 14 residues long. Germline CDR1 is SGHTA and CDR2 is FQGNSA. Trimming took 1 base from V and 10 from J, leaving 11 bases between them.

The rearrangement links TRBV9 to TRBJ1-2; no clear D gene. Trimming removed 6 bases at V and 5 bases at J, with 14 bases between. The CDR3 runs 13 residues. Germline CDR1 is SGDLS and CDR2 is YYNGEE. CDR3 in amino acids: CASTSPPYYGYTF. The CDR3 DNA reads as TGTGCCAGCACCTCCCCACCTTATTATGGCTACACCTTC.

The rearrangement joins TRBV3-1 to TRBJ2-7; tentative D call: TRBD1 (6 bases). Germline CDR1 reads LGHDT; CDR2 reads YNNKEL (reference sequence). V dropped 7 bases and J dropped 0 bases, with 13 bases sitting between them. This CDR3 comprises 14 residues. The CDR3 protein is CASTTGLHSYEQYF. The CDR3, as DNA: TGTGCCAGCACCACAGGGCTTCACTCCTACGAGCAGTACTTC.